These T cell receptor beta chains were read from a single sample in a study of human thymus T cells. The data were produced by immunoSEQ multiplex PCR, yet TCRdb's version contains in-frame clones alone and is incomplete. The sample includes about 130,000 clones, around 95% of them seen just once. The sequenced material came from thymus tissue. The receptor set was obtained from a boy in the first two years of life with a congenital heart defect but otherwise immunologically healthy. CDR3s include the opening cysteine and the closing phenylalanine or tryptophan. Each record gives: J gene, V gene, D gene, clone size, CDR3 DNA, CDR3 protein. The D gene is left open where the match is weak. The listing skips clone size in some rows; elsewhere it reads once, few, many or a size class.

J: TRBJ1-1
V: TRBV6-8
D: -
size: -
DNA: TGTGCCAGCAGAAGTAACACTGAAGCTTTCTTT
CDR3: CASRSNTEAFF

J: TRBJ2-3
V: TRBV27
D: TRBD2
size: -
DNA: TGTGCCAGCCGGCGAGCGAGACTAGCGGATTCTAGCACAGATACGCAGTATTTT
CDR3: CASRRARLADSSTDTQYF

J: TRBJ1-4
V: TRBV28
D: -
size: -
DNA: TGTGCCAGCAGTTTAAGGTTGACTCCTGGGTCCAATGAAAAACTGTTTTTT
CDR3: CASSLRLTPGSNEKLFF

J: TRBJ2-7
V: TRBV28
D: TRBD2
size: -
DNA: TGTGCCAGCAGTTTTCGGGGGGGCCGTGGGGACTTC
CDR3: CASSFRGGRGDF

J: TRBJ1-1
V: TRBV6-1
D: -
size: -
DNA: TGTGCCAGCAGTGAAGTTATATTAATGAACACTGAAGCTTTCTTT
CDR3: CASSEVILMNTEAFF

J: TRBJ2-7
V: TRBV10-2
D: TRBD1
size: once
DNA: TGCGCCAGCAGTGAGTATCCGGGACAGGGGTTCTACGAGCAGTACTTC
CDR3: CASSEYPGQGFYEQYF

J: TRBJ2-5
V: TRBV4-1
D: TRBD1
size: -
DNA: TGCGCCAGCAGCCAAGATGTCGAGACAGGGGAAGAGACCCAGTACTTC
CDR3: CASSQDVETGEETQYF

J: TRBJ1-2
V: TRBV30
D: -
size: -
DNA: TGTGCCTGGAGAGACGCCGGTTGGGGGACATATGGCTACACCTTC
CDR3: CAWRDAGWGTYGYTF

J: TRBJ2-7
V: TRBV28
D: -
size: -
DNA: TGTGCCAGCAGTAATACAGGGGGGGGCTACGAGCAGTACTTC
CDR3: CASSNTGGGYEQYF

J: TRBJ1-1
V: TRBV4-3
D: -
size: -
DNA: TGCGCCAGCAGCCAAGATAGGGGGAAGACAGCCTCACCCTTTTTCTTT
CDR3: CASSQDRGKTASPFFF

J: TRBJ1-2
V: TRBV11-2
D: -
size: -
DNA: TGTGCCAGCAGCTTAGAGTACCAACAAAGGGCAAACTATGGCTACACCTTC
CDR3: CASSLEYQQRANYGYTF

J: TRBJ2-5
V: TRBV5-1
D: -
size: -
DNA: TGCGCCAGCAGCTTGTGGAGGGGGCCCCAAGAAGAGACCCAGTACTTC
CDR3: CASSLWRGPQEETQYF

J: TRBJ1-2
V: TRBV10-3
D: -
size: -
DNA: TGTGCCATCAGTGAGTCGCGCAGCCTATATGGCTACACCTTC
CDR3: CAISESRSLYGYTF

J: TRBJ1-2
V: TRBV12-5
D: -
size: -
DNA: TGTGCTAGTGCTGGGAGCGTAAACTATGGCTACACCTTC
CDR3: CASAGSVNYGYTF

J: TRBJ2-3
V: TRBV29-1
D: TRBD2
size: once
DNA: TGCAGCGTGCGGGGGGCCAACACAGATACGCAGTATTTT
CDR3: CSVRGANTDTQYF

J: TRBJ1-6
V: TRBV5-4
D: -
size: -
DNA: TGTGCCAGCAGCCGCCGGGACGCTCCGTCACCCCTCCACTTT
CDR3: CASSRRDAPSPLHF

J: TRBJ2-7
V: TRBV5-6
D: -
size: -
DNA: TGTGCCAGCAGCTTGATCCAGGGTTCCTACGAGCAGTACTTC
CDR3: CASSLIQGSYEQYF

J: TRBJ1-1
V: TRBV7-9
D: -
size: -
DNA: TGTGCCAGCAGCTCGATACAGGGCCGGTGGGACACTGAAGCTTTCTTT
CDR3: CASSSIQGRWDTEAFF

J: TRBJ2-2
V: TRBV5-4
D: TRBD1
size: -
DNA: TGTGCCAGCAGTTGGGACAGGGCTACCGGGGAGCTGTTTTTT
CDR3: CASSWDRATGELFF

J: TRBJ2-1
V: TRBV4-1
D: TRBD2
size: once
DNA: TGCGCCAGCAGCCAAGACGCCCTCCCCCTTACAGCGGGGCAGTACAATGAGCAGTTCTTC
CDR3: CASSQDALPLTAGQYNEQFF

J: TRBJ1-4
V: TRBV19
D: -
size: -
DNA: TGTGCCAGTACCCCTGGGGAGGGGCCCCCAACTAATGAAAAACTGTTTTTT
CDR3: CASTPGEGPPTNEKLFF

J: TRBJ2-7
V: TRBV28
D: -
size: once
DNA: TGTGCCAGTTTCCATAGGGGCGAGCAGTACTTC
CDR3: CASFHRGEQYF

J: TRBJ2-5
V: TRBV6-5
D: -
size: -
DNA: TGTGCCAGCAGTTATCGAGAGTACCAAGAGACCCAGTACTTC
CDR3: CASSYREYQETQYF

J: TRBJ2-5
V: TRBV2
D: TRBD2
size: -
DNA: TGTGCCAGCAATATGGGACTAGCGGGGGTTCAAGAGACCCAGTACTTC
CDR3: CASNMGLAGVQETQYF

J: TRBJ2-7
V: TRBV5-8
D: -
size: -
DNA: TGTGCCAGCACCCAACTGGGGGGTAGCTCCTACGAGCAGTACTTC
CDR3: CASTQLGGSSYEQYF

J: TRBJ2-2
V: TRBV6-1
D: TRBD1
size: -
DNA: TGTGCCAGCAGTGAAGGGGGGGACAGGAAAGAGAACACCGGGGAGCTGTTTTTT
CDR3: CASSEGGDRKENTGELFF

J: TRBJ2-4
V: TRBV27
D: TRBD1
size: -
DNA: TGTGCCAGCAGTCCGGACAGGGGAAACATTCAGTACTTC
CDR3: CASSPDRGNIQYF

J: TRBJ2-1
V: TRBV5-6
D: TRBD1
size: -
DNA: TGTGCCAGCACCTTACACAGGGGTGGGACAGAGGATGAGCAGTTCTTC
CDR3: CASTLHRGGTEDEQFF

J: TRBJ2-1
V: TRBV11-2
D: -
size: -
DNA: TGTGCCAGCAGTCGGCTAGCTCTCTTTTACAATGAGCAGTTCTTC
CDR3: CASSRLALFYNEQFF

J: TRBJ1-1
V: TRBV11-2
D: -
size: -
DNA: TGTGCCAGCAGCCGACGGAAGGGGGGCGGGGGCACTGAAGCTTTCTTT
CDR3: CASSRRKGGGGTEAFF

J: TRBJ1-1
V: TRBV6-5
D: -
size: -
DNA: TGTGCCAGCACCCCCCGGGAGACCAGGAACACTGAAGCTTTCTTT
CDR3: CASTPRETRNTEAFF

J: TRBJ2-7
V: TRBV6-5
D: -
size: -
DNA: TGTGCCAGCAGAAGACGACAGCTTTCGGGGGAGCAGTACTTC
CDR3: CASRRRQLSGEQYF

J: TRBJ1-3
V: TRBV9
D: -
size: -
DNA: TGTGCCAGCTCTCACCGGGGTGACACCATATATTTT
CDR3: CASSHRGDTIYF

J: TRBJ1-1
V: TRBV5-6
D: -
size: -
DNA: TGTGCCAGCAGCTTGGCGGTCCGGGGCACTGAAGCTTTCTTT
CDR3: CASSLAVRGTEAFF

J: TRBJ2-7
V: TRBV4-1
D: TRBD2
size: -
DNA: TGCGCCAGCAGCCAAGATCCACTAGCGGGGGGGCAAGAGGCCCGGGAGCAGTACTTC
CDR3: CASSQDPLAGGQEAREQYF

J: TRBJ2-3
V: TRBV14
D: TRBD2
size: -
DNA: TGTGCCAGCAGCCAACATACTATACTAGCGGGGGGCGCAGATACGCAGTATTTT
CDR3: CASSQHTILAGGADTQYF

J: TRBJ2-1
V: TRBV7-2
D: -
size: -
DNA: TGTGCCAGCAGCGCCTCGGGGGCGTCCTACAATGAGCAGTTCTTC
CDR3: CASSASGASYNEQFF

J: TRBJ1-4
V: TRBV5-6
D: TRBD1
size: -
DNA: TGTGCCAGCAGCTTGGGACAGGGAGTCGGAAACCCGCATGAAAAACTGTTTTTT
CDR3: CASSLGQGVGNPHEKLFF

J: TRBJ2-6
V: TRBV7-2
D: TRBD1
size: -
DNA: TGTGCCAGCAGCTTAGTGGGGGACAGGGCTGGGGCCAACGTCCTGACTTTC
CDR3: CASSLVGDRAGANVLTF

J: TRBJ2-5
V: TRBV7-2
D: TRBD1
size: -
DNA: TGTGCCAGCAGCCCAGCGGGACAGGGCTATGAGACCCAGTACTTC
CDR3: CASSPAGQGYETQYF

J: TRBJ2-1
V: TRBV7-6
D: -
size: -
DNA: TGTGCCAGCAGCTCTAGGGATCGTGAGCAGTTCTTC
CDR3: CASSSRDREQFF

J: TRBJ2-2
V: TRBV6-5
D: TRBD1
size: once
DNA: TGTGCCAGCAGTTACTCAACAGGGGGCGACACCGGGGAGCTGTTTTTT
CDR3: CASSYSTGGDTGELFF

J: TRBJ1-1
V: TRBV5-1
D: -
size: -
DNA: TGTGCCAGCAGTCTTGACACACACACTGAAGCTTTCTTT
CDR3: CASSLDTHTEAFF

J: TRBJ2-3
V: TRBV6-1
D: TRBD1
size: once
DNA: TGTGCCAGCAATTGGGGACAGCCAGATACGCAGTATTTT
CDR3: CASNWGQPDTQYF

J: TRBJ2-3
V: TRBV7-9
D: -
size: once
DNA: TGTGCCAGCAGCTTACCTGGACGACTACCCTCAAGCACAGATACGCAGTATTTT
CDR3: CASSLPGRLPSSTDTQYF

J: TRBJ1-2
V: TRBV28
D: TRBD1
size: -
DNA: TGTGCCAGCAGTTCCTTAGACAGGGGGAGTTATGGCTACACCTTC
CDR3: CASSSLDRGSYGYTF

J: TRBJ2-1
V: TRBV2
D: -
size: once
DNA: TGTGCCAGCAACGACTACTTCAATGAGCAGTTCTTC
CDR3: CASNDYFNEQFF

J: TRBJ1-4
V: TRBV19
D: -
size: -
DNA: TGTGCCAGTAGCGCGGGCTCCATGGGTGAAAAACTGTTTTTT
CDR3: CASSAGSMGEKLFF

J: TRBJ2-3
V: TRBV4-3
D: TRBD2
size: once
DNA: TGCGCCAGCAGCCAAGTCTTGGCGGGGGGCTTCAGGAGCACAGATACGCAGTATTTT
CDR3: CASSQVLAGGFRSTDTQYF

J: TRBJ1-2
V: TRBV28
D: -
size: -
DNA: TGTGCCAGCACCAATAAGTTGACAGCCTATGGCTACACCTTC
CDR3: CASTNKLTAYGYTF

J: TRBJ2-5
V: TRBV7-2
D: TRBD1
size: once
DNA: TGTGCCAGCAGCTTAGGACCAGGGGGTGCGGAGACCCAGTACTTC
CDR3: CASSLGPGGAETQYF